This T cell receptor (beta chain) was obtained from a study of CD8+CD57+ T cells in acquired aplastic anemia. About the research overall: Mean yield of DNA from sorted CD4+ and CD8+ cells was about 3.2 ug.

This clonotype was seen ten or more times. The antigen is unknown. Findings of the study overall: Under 35 was the count of CD8+ CDR3 sequences that patients shared with controls. Patients showed no significant difference from controls in CD8+ Simpson's diversity.

The template used for profiling TCR beta VDJ and CDR3 was genomic DNA. TCRdb reanalysed the reads using MiXCR and keeps one entry per CDR3 protein. The sample shows 150,000 to 200,000 distinct CDR3 sequences, 64% of them seen only once. Germline V lookup: CDR1 SGHTA, CDR2 FQGNSA. The CDR3 contains 17 residues. Trimming at V came to 2 bases and at J to 7 bases, leaving 8 bases not matched to a gene. This rearrangement joins TRBV7-2 to TRBJ1-6, with 10 bases lining up with TRBD1. This receptor was identified in a human donor with severe aplastic anemia or a healthy control (not recorded which). Sequenced input: sorted CD4+, CD8+, or CD8+CD57+ T cells (not recorded which) from PBMCs. CDR3 nucleotides: TGTGCCAGCAGCTTAAAGCGACAGGGGGCGACCAATTCACCCCTCCACTTT. It is translated as CASSLKRQGATNSPLHF.